What follows are 5 T cell receptor beta chains derived from one specimen sequenced in a study of early T cells in non-severe SARS-CoV-2 infection. From the 5' RACE reads, TCRdb called clonotypes with MiXCR, one entry per CDR3 protein. The table records some 50,000 distinct CDR3 sequences, about a tenth of them present only once. The material sequenced was whole blood. The receptors shown here come from an adult who was a healthcare worker with PCR-confirmed SARS-CoV-2 infection or an uninfected control (not recorded which).

The chain has TRBV12-3 or TRBV12-4 and TRBJ1-5; no firm D call. CDR3 length: 14 residues. Between the trimmed V and J ends, which lost 4 bases and 4 bases, there was a span of 11 bases. The CDR3 bases are TGTGCCAGCAGTTATAGGTTATCTAATCAGCCCCAGCATTTT. Protein sequence: CASSYRLSNQPQHF.

Only a few counts were recorded for this clonotype. This sequence joins TRBV7-8 and TRBJ2-5, with 12 bases aligning to TRBD1. The CDR3 has 15 residues. CDR1 SGHVS and CDR2 FQNEAQ come from the germline V gene. The ends lost 1 base at V and 4 bases at J; junction bases unmatched: 1. The CDR3 bases are TGTGCCAGCAGCTTAGTGGGACAGGGGGCAGAGACCCAGTACTTC. Translating it yields CASSLVGQGAETQYF.

This clonotype was observed a handful of times. The chain joins TRBV5-1 to TRBJ2-3, with 7 bases aligning to TRBD2. The germline V gene encodes CDR1 SGHRS and CDR2 YFSETQ. With 4 bases clipped from V and 2 bases from J, the junction kept 7 bases outside the gene matches. The CDR3 extends over 15 amino acids. CDR3 DNA: TGCGCCAGCAGCGCGACTAGCCGACCCACAGATACGCAGTATTTT. It specifies CASSATSRPTDTQYF.

This clonotype was recorded a few times. This chain links TRBV7-7 with TRBJ2-1; D may be TRBD2 (7 bases). With 5 bases removed from V and 6 bases from J, the gap between germline ends came to 17 bases. The CDR3 is 15 residues long. The germline CDR1 and CDR2 sequences are SSHAT and FNYEAQ (reference sequence). Written as DNA, the CDR3 is TGTGCCAGCAGCCGGAGCGCGGGGGCTGTCAATGAGCAGTTCTTC. The encoded protein is CASSRSAGAVNEQFF.

This clonotype was picked up many times. The chain employs TRBV29-1 and TRBJ2-3; 11 bases match TRBD2. J gave up 2 bases and V 6 bases, and 7 bases lay outside the gene matches. Germline CDR1 reads SQVTM; CDR2 reads ANQGSEA. The CDR3 covers 15 residues. CDR3 nucleotides: TGCAGCGTCGACACTAGCGGGGGCCTCACAGATACGCAGTATTTT. This sequence encodes CSVDTSGGLTDTQYF.